The 13 T cell receptor beta chains presented below share a single source sample, sequenced in a study of blood T cell repertoires in COVID-19. Clones were sequenced by immunoSEQ multiplex PCR, and TCRdb holds only the in-frame ones, with some missing. The sample comprises under 200,000 clones, 87% of which are singletons, and roughly 2.6% rests with the top ten. The sequenced sample consisted of peripheral blood. These receptors were collected from a man between 35 and 55 years old with active or convalescent COVID-19.

About this clone: Its ends do not fully match the called genes, so a read error is possible. The rearrangement links TRBV7-2 to TRBJ2-1, with D perhaps matching TRBD1 (6 bases). Per germline, CDR1 SGHTA and CDR2 FQGNSA. CDR3 size: 12 residues. This CDR3 reads CASSLAGVEQFF. CDR3 DNA sequence: TGTGCCAGCAGCCTAGCAGGGGTTGAGCAGTTCTTC.

The chain is built from TRBV11-2 and TRBJ1-5; tentatively, D is TRBD1 (6 bases). The germline CDR1 and CDR2 sequences are SGHAT and FQNNGV. The CDR3 has 15 amino acids. V was cut by 3 bases and J by 3 bases, with 12 bases left in between. CDR3 in amino acids: CASSLGPGHNQPQHF. In DNA form, the CDR3 reads TGTGCCAGCAGCTTGGGTCCGGGACACAATCAGCCCCAGCATTTT.

A single count supports this clone. This chain's CDR3 is CASSLGTGGTDTEAFF. The CDR3 DNA reads TGTGCCAGCTCACTGGGGACAGGGGGAACGGACACTGAAGCTTTCTTT. This sequence joins TRBV18 and TRBJ1-1; 11 bases agree with TRBD1. V gave up 4 bases and J gave up 3 bases; unmatched junction bases: 7. This CDR3 is 16 amino acids long. Germline V gene lookup returns CDR1 KGHSH and CDR2 LQKENI.

This clone was seen once. This chain connects TRBV3-1 (or the pseudogene TRBV3-2) to TRBJ2-7, with 10 bases fitting TRBD2. CDR1 and CDR2 from the germline V gene are LGHDT and YNNKEL (reference sequence). The CDR3 has 15 amino acids. V shed 1 base, J shed 6 bases, and the junction held 6 bases outside the gene matches. Here the CDR3 DNA reads TGTGCCAGCAGCCAAGTGGGAGCGGGGGGGAGCGAGCAGTACTTC. Residues: CASSQVGAGGSEQYF.

The chain combines TRBV11-2 with TRBJ1-1, with D unresolved. V lost 2 bases and J lost 0, with 7 bases in between. The CDR3 contains 14 residues. Germline V gene data show CDR1 as SGHAT and CDR2 as FQNNGV. The CDR3, as DNA: TGTGCCAGCAGCTTACGGGAGTTGAACACTGAAGCTTTCTTT. Protein sequence: CASSLRELNTEAFF.

This sequence joins TRBV18 and TRBJ1-2, with TRBD1 identical over 9 bases. Trimming at V came to 3 bases and at J to 0 bases, leaving 5 bases not matched to a gene. The CDR3 totals 16 residues. Germline CDR1 and CDR2: KGHSH and LQKENI. The CDR3 DNA reads TGTGCCAGCTCACCGGACAGGGGAAGAGCTAACTATGGCTACACCTTC. This gives the protein CASSPDRGRANYGYTF.

The genes are TRBV28 and TRBJ1-2; TRBD1 matches at 7 bases. The J segment lost 8 bases and the V segment lost 7 bases, leaving 10 bases of the junction unmatched. Germline CDR1 MDHEN, CDR2 SYDVKM. The CDR3 has 13 residues. The CDR3: CASTPQGVGGYTF. CDR3 DNA: TGTGCCAGCACCCCTCAGGGGGTTGGCGGCTACACCTTC.

The chain combines TRBV12-3 or TRBV12-4 with TRBJ2-7, with D perhaps TRBD1 (6 bases). With 3 bases removed from V and 5 bases from J, the gap between germline ends came to 11 bases. The CDR3 has 13 amino acids. The CDR3 loop reads CASSLSGENEQYF. CDR3 DNA: TGTGCCAGCAGTTTGTCAGGGGAGAACGAGCAGTACTTC.

The chain recombines TRBV11-2 with TRBJ2-1; weak D call: TRBD1 (7 bases). V gave up 3 bases and J gave up 9 bases, with 18 bases separating them. Germline assignment: CDR1 SGHAT and CDR2 FQNNGV. This CDR3 is built from 15 residues. CDR3 protein: CASSLEGAPTSEQFF. CDR3 nucleotide sequence: TGTGCCAGCAGCTTGGAGGGGGCCCCCACTAGTGAGCAGTTCTTC.

Here the CDR3 reads CASSEARTGGQETQYF. For the CDR3, the DNA is TGTGCCAGCAGTGAAGCGCGGACAGGGGGCCAAGAGACCCAGTACTTC. V usage is TRBV6-1 and J usage is TRBJ2-5; 10 bases match TRBD1. This CDR3 is 16 amino acids long. Germline V gives CDR1 MNHNS, CDR2 SASEGT. V was pared by 0 bases and J by 1 base, with 2 bases of the junction left unmatched.

The CDR3 DNA sequence: TGTGCCAGCAGCTCCCGGACAGGGGGAAACACCGGGGAGCTGTTTTTT. Residues: CASSSRTGGNTGELFF. V gene TRBV5-4 combines with J gene TRBJ2-2, with 10 bases aligning to TRBD1. V was pared by 3 bases and J by 2 bases, with 4 bases of the junction left unmatched. The CDR3 consists of 16 residues. Germline loops: CDR1 SGHNT, CDR2 YYREEE (reference sequence).

J is TRBJ2-7 and V is TRBV3-1 (or the pseudogene TRBV3-2), with D uncertain. The CDR3 is made up of 12 amino acids. Germline V CDR1 and CDR2: LGHDT, YNNKEL (reference sequence). The V and J ends lost 4 bases and 2 bases respectively, with 6 bases between them. CDR3 region: CASSLRTYEQYF. CDR3 nucleotides: TGTGCCAGCAGCCTGCGGACCTACGAGCAGTACTTC.

The gene calls are TRBV7-2 and TRBJ2-2, with TRBD1 matching over 9 bases. Per the germline V gene, CDR1 is SGHTA and CDR2 is FQGNSA. This CDR3 spans 15 amino acids. Trimming took 5 bases from V and 4 from J; bases not matched to a gene: 5. The chain's CDR3 is CASSADRGPTGELFF. CDR3 bases: TGTGCCAGCAGCGCGGACAGGGGACCCACCGGGGAGCTGTTTTTT.